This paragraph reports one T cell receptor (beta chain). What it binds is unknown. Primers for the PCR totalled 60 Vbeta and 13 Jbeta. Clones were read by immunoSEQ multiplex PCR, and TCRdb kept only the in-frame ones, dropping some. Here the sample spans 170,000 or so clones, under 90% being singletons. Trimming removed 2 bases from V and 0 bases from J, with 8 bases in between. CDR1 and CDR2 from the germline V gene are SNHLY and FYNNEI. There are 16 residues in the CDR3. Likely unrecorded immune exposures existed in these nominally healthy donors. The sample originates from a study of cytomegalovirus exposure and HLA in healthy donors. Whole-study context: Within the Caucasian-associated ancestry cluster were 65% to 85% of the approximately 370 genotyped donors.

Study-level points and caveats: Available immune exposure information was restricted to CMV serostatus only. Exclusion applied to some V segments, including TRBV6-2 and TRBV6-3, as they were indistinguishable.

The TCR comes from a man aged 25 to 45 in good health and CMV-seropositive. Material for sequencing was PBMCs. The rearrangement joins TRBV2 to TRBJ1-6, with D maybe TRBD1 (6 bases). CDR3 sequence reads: CASSEQGRSYNSPLHF. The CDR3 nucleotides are TGTGCCAGCAGTGAACAGGGGCGCTCCTATAATTCACCCCTCCACTTT.